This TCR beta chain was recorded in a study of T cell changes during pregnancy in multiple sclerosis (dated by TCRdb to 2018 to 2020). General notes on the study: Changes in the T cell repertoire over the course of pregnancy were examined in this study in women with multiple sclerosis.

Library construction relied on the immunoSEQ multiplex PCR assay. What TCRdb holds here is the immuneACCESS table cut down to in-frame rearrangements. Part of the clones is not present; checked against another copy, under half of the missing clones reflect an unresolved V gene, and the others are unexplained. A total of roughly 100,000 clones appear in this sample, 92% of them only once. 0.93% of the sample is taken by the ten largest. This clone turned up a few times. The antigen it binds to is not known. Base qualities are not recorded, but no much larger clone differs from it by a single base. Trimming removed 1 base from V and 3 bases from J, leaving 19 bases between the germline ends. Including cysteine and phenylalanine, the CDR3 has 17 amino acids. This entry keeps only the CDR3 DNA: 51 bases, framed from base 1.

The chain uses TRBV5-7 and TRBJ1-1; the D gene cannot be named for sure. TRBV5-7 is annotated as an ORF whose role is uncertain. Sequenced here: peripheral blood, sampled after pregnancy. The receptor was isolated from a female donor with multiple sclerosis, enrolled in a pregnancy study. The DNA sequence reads TGTGCCAGCAGCTTGCCCCTCCGGGAGGAAAGCGACACTGAAGCTTTCTTT. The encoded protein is CASSLPLREESDTEAFF.